These 5 T cell receptor beta chains came from one sample sequenced in a study of yellow fever vaccine responses in identical twins. MiXCR was run by TCRdb on the RT-PCR reads, yielding one entry per CDR3 protein. The table has approximately 15,000 distinct CDR3 sequences, approximately 84% seen once. The sequences come from T cells from blood (PBMCs), unsorted or a sorted subset (not recorded which), collected before or after yellow fever vaccination (not recorded which). These receptors were obtained from a woman aged 18-29 years who received the yellow fever vaccine.

This chain links TRBV15 with TRBJ1-2; D not resolved. The CDR3 contains 14 residues. CDR1 LNHNV and CDR2 YYDKDF come from the germline V gene (reference sequence). The germline V and J ends were trimmed by 0 bases and 4 bases, with 9 bases remaining between them. Here the CDR3 DNA reads TGTGCCACCAGCAGAGATCGAGGTACCTATGGCTACACCTTC. Residues: CATSRDRGTYGYTF.

V and J are TRBV20-1 and TRBJ1-5, with D perhaps TRBD1 (5 bases). V gave up 5 bases and J gave up 0 bases, with 11 bases separating them. Germline V gene lookup returns CDR1 DFQATT and CDR2 SNEGSKA (reference sequence). The CDR3 is 14 residues long. The chain's CDR3 is CSAPDRNSNQPQHF. For the CDR3, the DNA is TGCAGTGCTCCCGACAGAAATAGCAATCAGCCCCAGCATTTT.

V gene TRBV2 combines with J gene TRBJ2-3; no definite D call. Between the trimmed V and J ends, which lost 4 bases and 5 bases, there was a span of 4 bases. Germline-derived CDR1 and CDR2 are SNHLY and FYNNEI. The CDR3 runs 11 residues. The CDR3 protein is CASSGVDTQYF. CDR3 nucleotides: TGTGCCAGCAGTGGGGTAGATACGCAGTATTTT.

The rearrangement joins TRBV12-3 or TRBV12-4 to TRBJ2-1, with 9 positions matching TRBD1. The CDR3 has 14 residues. V lost 6 bases, J lost 5 bases, and 5 bases stayed unmatched. CDR3: CASSMGQGNNEQFF. The CDR3 DNA follows: TGTGCCAGCAGCATGGGACAGGGTAACAATGAGCAGTTCTTC.

V gene TRBV11-1 combines with J gene TRBJ1-2, with D perhaps TRBD1 (5 bases). This CDR3 is built from 14 residues. The V end lost 5 bases, the J end lost 6 bases, and 16 bases lay between the germline ends. The germline V gene encodes CDR1 SGHAT and CDR2 FQDESV (reference sequence). In DNA, the CDR3 is TGTGCCAGCAGCCCAATCTCAGGGAAGGATGGCTACACCTTC. Translating gives CASSPISGKDGYTF.